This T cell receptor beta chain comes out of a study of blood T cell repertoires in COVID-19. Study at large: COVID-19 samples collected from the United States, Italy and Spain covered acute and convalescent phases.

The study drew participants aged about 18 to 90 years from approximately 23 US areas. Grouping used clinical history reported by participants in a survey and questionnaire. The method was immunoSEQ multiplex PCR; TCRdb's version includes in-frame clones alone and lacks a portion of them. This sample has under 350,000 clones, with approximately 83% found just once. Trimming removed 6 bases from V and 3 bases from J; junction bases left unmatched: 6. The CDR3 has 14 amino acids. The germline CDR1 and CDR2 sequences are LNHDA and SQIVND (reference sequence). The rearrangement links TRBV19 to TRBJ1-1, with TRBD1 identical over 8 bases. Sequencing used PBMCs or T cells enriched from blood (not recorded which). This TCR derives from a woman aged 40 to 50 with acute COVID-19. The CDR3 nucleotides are TGTGCCAGTAGGCTCCTCAGGGGGCACACTGAAGCTTTCTTT. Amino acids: CASRLLRGHTEAFF.